These T cell receptor beta chains were read from a single sample in a study of shared clonotypes between healthy human individuals. The protocol was immunoSEQ multiplex PCR, while the TCRdb copy is restricted to in-frame clones and leaves out a portion. The table includes more than 400,000 clones, about 96% detected once. The sample consisted of naive CD4+ T cells sorted from blood. These receptors came from a woman between 25 and 40 years old in good health. Both conserved end residues are part of each CDR3. Each record gives: D gene, clone size, J gene, V gene, CDR3 protein, CDR3 DNA. The D gene is left open where the match is weak. Some rows have no size entry. The others give once, few or many, or a class for an expanded clone.

D: .
size: once
J: TRBJ1-2
V: TRBV29-1
CDR3: CSVLRVGAGHYGYTF
DNA: TGCAGCGTACTGAGAGTTGGAGCAGGCCACTATGGCTACACCTTC

D: TRBD1
size: .
J: TRBJ2-1
V: TRBV19
CDR3: CASGRGPRYNEQFF
DNA: TGTGCCAGTGGCAGGGGGCCCCGATACAATGAGCAGTTCTTC

D: .
size: few
J: TRBJ2-7
V: TRBV6-5
CDR3: CASSYGPAGEQYF
DNA: TGTGCCAGCAGTTACGGCCCCGCTGGGGAGCAGTACTTC

D: .
size: once
J: TRBJ1-1
V: TRBV27
CDR3: CASSLHRDLVNTEAFF
DNA: TGTGCCAGCAGTTTGCACAGGGATCTTGTGAACACTGAAGCTTTCTTT

D: .
size: .
J: TRBJ1-3
V: TRBV5-4
CDR3: CASSQDMDLRNTIYF
DNA: TGTGCCAGCAGCCAAGATATGGACCTCAGAAACACCATATATTTT

D: TRBD1
size: .
J: TRBJ1-2
V: TRBV11-2
CDR3: CASSLAPGTGNGNYGYTF
DNA: TGTGCCAGCAGCTTAGCTCCCGGGACAGGGAATGGTAACTATGGCTACACCTTC

D: TRBD1
size: .
J: TRBJ2-7
V: TRBV2
CDR3: CASSGGPPTGKGYEQYF
DNA: TGTGCCAGCAGTGGGGGGCCCCCGACAGGGAAAGGCTACGAGCAGTACTTC

D: .
size: .
J: TRBJ1-2
V: TRBV5-1
CDR3: CASSPSEGNGYTF
DNA: TGCGCCAGCAGCCCCAGTGAAGGGAATGGCTACACCTTC

D: .
size: .
J: TRBJ2-2
V: TRBV13
CDR3: CASGGTYTGELFF
DNA: TGTGCCAGCGGGGGGACTTACACCGGGGAGCTGTTTTTT

D: TRBD2
size: .
J: TRBJ2-1
V: TRBV28
CDR3: CASSPLASGNYNEQFF
DNA: TGTGCCAGCAGTCCCCTAGCTAGCGGGAACTACAATGAGCAGTTCTTC

D: .
size: .
J: TRBJ2-7
V: TRBV27
CDR3: CASSLVQNYEQYF
DNA: TGTGCCAGCAGTTTGGTGCAGAACTACGAGCAGTACTTC

D: .
size: few
J: TRBJ1-1
V: TRBV5-4
CDR3: CASSLNTEAFF
DNA: TGTGCCAGCAGCTTGAACACTGAAGCTTTCTTT

D: TRBD2
size: .
J: TRBJ2-7
V: TRBV7-2
CDR3: CASSFGLAGTYEQYF
DNA: TGTGCCAGCAGCTTTGGACTAGCGGGGACCTACGAGCAGTACTTC

D: TRBD2
size: .
J: TRBJ2-5
V: TRBV5-1
CDR3: CASSWGLAGGETQYF
DNA: TGCGCCAGCAGCTGGGGACTAGCGGGAGGAGAGACCCAGTACTTC

D: .
size: .
J: TRBJ2-7
V: TRBV7-2
CDR3: CASSLSTTYEQYF
DNA: TGTGCCAGCAGCTTAAGTACCACCTACGAGCAGTACTTC

D: TRBD1
size: .
J: TRBJ2-3
V: TRBV28
CDR3: CASVDRGTALVGTDTQYF
DNA: TGTGCCAGCGTAGACAGGGGGACCGCATTGGTTGGCACAGATACGCAGTATTTT

D: .
size: .
J: TRBJ1-2
V: TRBV4-1
CDR3: CASSLRQITGQINYGYTF
DNA: TGCGCCAGCAGTCTTCGCCAAATAACGGGACAAATTAACTATGGCTACACCTTC

D: .
size: once
J: TRBJ1-2
V: TRBV28
CDR3: CASSLEHYGYTF
DNA: TGTGCCAGCAGTTTAGAACACTATGGCTACACCTTC

D: .
size: .
J: TRBJ2-2
V: TRBV2
CDR3: CASRPGSTGGELFF
DNA: TGTGCCAGCAGACCAGGGAGTACCGGCGGGGAGCTGTTTTTT

D: .
size: once
J: TRBJ2-7
V: TRBV10-3
CDR3: CATRSTTYEQYF
DNA: TGTGCCACCAGGTCTACAACCTACGAGCAGTACTTC

D: TRBD2
size: .
J: TRBJ2-3
V: TRBV5-6
CDR3: CASSSSGSPDTQYF
DNA: TGTGCCAGCAGCTCTAGCGGGAGTCCAGATACGCAGTATTTT

D: TRBD1
size: once
J: TRBJ2-7
V: TRBV4-1
CDR3: CASSSRQGAYEQYF
DNA: TGCGCCAGCAGCTCCCGACAGGGGGCCTACGAGCAGTACTTC

D: .
size: .
J: TRBJ2-1
V: TRBV28
CDR3: CASSLTGNEYNEQFF
DNA: TGTGCCAGCAGTTTAACAGGGAACGAGTACAATGAGCAGTTCTTC

D: .
size: .
J: TRBJ1-6
V: TRBV5-6
CDR3: CASSLEGTKNSPLHF
DNA: TGTGCCAGCAGCCTAGAGGGGACAAAAAATTCACCCCTCCACTTT

D: .
size: once
J: TRBJ2-1
V: TRBV19
CDR3: CATDGDSYNEQFF
DNA: TGTGCCACCGACGGGGATTCCTACAATGAGCAGTTCTTC

D: TRBD1
size: few
J: TRBJ1-4
V: TRBV28
CDR3: CASREGQRYEKLFF
DNA: TGTGCCAGCAGGGAGGGACAGCGGTATGAAAAACTGTTTTTT

D: TRBD2
size: .
J: TRBJ2-3
V: TRBV6-6
CDR3: CASSLAAGADTQYF
DNA: TGTGCCAGCAGTTTGGCGGCGGGAGCAGATACGCAGTATTTT

D: TRBD1
size: .
J: TRBJ2-7
V: TRBV5-1
CDR3: CASSLGRDRRTYEQYF
DNA: TGCGCCAGCAGCTTGGGCCGGGACAGAAGAACCTACGAGCAGTACTTC

D: .
size: .
J: TRBJ2-7
V: TRBV18
CDR3: CASSPRNNLYEQYF
DNA: TGTGCCAGCTCGCCCCGTAACAACCTCTACGAGCAGTACTTC

D: .
size: .
J: TRBJ2-7
V: TRBV14
CDR3: CASSQETGSSYEQYF
DNA: TGTGCCAGCAGCCAAGAAACCGGGAGCTCCTACGAGCAGTACTTC

D: .
size: .
J: TRBJ1-1
V: TRBV27
CDR3: CASSLEGNTEAFF
DNA: TGTGCCAGCAGTTTAGAGGGGAACACTGAAGCTTTCTTT

D: .
size: .
J: TRBJ2-7
V: TRBV6-1
CDR3: CASSAGMGSYEQYF
DNA: TGTGCCAGCAGTGCGGGAATGGGCTCCTACGAGCAGTACTTC

D: .
size: .
J: TRBJ2-7
V: TRBV6-5
CDR3: CASRPPGHFHEQYF
DNA: TGTGCCAGCAGACCCCCCGGACATTTCCACGAGCAGTACTTC

D: .
size: .
J: TRBJ2-5
V: TRBV7-9
CDR3: CASSLASGGLRETQYF
DNA: TGTGCCAGCAGCTTAGCGTCCGGGGGGCTACGAGAGACCCAGTACTTC

D: .
size: .
J: TRBJ1-4
V: TRBV5-1
CDR3: CASSLELGVVGEKLFF
DNA: TGCGCCAGCAGCTTGGAGCTGGGGGTAGTTGGGGAAAAACTGTTTTTT

D: .
size: .
J: TRBJ2-1
V: TRBV6-5
CDR3: CASSYYGVSSYNEQFF
DNA: TGTGCCAGCAGTTACTACGGCGTCTCCTCCTACAATGAGCAGTTCTTC

D: .
size: .
J: TRBJ1-5
V: TRBV6-1
CDR3: CASSWTEHQPQHF
DNA: TGTGCCAGCAGTTGGACGGAACATCAGCCCCAGCATTTT

D: .
size: .
J: TRBJ2-3
V: TRBV6-1
CDR3: CASSVGWGTDTDTQYF
DNA: TGTGCCAGCAGTGTGGGGTGGGGGACTGATACAGATACGCAGTATTTT

D: .
size: .
J: TRBJ1-1
V: TRBV5-1
CDR3: CASSLGAALNTEAFF
DNA: TGCGCCAGCAGCTTGGGGGCAGCGCTGAACACTGAAGCTTTCTTT

D: TRBD1
size: .
J: TRBJ2-5
V: TRBV2
CDR3: CASRDTGTGVETQYF
DNA: TGTGCCAGCAGAGATACCGGGACAGGAGTAGAGACCCAGTACTTC

D: .
size: once
J: TRBJ2-7
V: TRBV28
CDR3: CASSLQIYEQYF
DNA: TGTGCCAGCAGTCTACAGATCTACGAGCAGTACTTC

D: .
size: .
J: TRBJ2-7
V: TRBV28
CDR3: CASSPSRYEQYF
DNA: TGTGCCAGCAGTCCCTCGAGGTACGAGCAGTACTTC

D: .
size: .
J: TRBJ1-5
V: TRBV6-5
CDR3: CASRGDSSNQPQHF
DNA: TGTGCCAGCAGGGGGGACTCGAGCAATCAGCCCCAGCATTTT

D: .
size: .
J: TRBJ2-1
V: TRBV7-3
CDR3: CASSLGRNEQFF
DNA: TGTGCCAGCAGCTTGGGGCGCAATGAGCAGTTCTTC

D: TRBD1
size: once
J: TRBJ2-1
V: TRBV4-1
CDR3: CASSYRGPYNEQFF
DNA: TGCGCCAGCAGCTACAGGGGCCCCTACAATGAGCAGTTCTTC

D: TRBD2
size: .
J: TRBJ2-5
V: TRBV4-1
CDR3: CASSQDRGSAFWEQYF
DNA: TGCGCCAGCAGCCAAGATCGCGGGAGCGCTTTTTGGGAGCAGTACTTC

D: .
size: .
J: TRBJ2-1
V: TRBV2
CDR3: CASSRDAPFHEQFF
DNA: TGTGCCAGCAGTCGGGACGCCCCGTTCCATGAGCAGTTCTTC

D: .
size: .
J: TRBJ2-6
V: TRBV6-5
CDR3: CASSYGPSSGANVLTF
DNA: TGTGCCAGCAGTTACGGTCCGTCCTCTGGGGCCAACGTCCTGACTTTC

D: .
size: .
J: TRBJ1-1
V: TRBV6-1
CDR3: CASSEMGLNTEAFF
DNA: TGTGCCAGCAGTGAAATGGGGTTGAACACTGAAGCTTTCTTT

D: TRBD1
size: .
J: TRBJ1-2
V: TRBV18
CDR3: CASSPDRMRGYGYTF
DNA: TGTGCCAGCTCACCGGACAGGATGCGCGGCTATGGCTACACCTTC

D: .
size: .
J: TRBJ2-1
V: TRBV9
CDR3: CASSVGETQKFF
DNA: TGTGCCAGCAGCGTAGGAGAGACCCAGAAGTTCTTC

D: .
size: .
J: TRBJ1-2
V: TRBV5-1
CDR3: CASSLSGESGYTF
DNA: TGCGCCAGCAGCTTGTCAGGGGAGAGTGGCTACACCTTC